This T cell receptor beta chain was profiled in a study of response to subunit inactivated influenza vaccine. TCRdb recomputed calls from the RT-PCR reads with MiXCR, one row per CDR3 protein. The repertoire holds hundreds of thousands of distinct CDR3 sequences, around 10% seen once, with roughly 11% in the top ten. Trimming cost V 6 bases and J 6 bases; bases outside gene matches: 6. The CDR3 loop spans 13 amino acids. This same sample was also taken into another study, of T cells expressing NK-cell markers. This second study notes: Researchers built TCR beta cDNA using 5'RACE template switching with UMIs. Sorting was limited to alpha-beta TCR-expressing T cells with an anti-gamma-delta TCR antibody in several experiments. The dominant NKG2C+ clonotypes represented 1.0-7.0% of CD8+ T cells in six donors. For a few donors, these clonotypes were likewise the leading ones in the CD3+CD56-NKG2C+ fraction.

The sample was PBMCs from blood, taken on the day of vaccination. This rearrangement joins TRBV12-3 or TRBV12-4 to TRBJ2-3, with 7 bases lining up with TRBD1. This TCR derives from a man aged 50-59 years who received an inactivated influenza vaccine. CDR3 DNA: TGTGCCAGCAGAGACACAGGGGACGATACGCAGTATTTT. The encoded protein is CASRDTGDDTQYF.